This TCR beta chain was found in a study of blood T cell repertoires in COVID-19. Trimming removed 5 bases at V and 4 bases at J, with 11 bases between. From germline, CDR1 is SGHTA and CDR2 FQGTGA. There are 13 residues in the CDR3. Libraries were prepared by immunoSEQ multiplex PCR; TCRdb keeps only in-frame clonotypes and omits some of them. The table records over 100,000 clones, about 88% of them present only once. The clonotype was recovered from a man aged 35 to 55 with acute or convalescent COVID-19. The J gene is TRBJ2-5, the V gene TRBV7-3; D possibly corresponds to TRBD2 (6 bases). What was sequenced was peripheral blood. As DNA, the CDR3 is TGTGCCAGCAGCCGTGGACTATTAGAGACCCAGTACTTC. Amino acid sequence: CASSRGLLETQYF.